Described below is a single T cell receptor (beta chain) sequence and its context. The antigen it recognizes is unknown. Per-base quality was not reported, and no clone a single base away is much larger than it. These data are taken from a study of cytomegalovirus exposure and HLA in healthy donors (dated 2017 in TCRdb). General notes on the study: An earlier analysis of several hundred of the donors reported 250 to 300 Gb of sequence data and approximately 110 million unique TCR beta sequences from about 180 million T cells. Typing coverage varied by locus: roughly 629-640 donors for A, B, C, DRB1 and DQB1; more than 500 for DQA1; about 570 for DPA1; approximately 470 for DPB1. Of the 398 genotyped donors, about 80% fell in the genetic ancestry cluster associated with self-reported Caucasian donors. To study patterns of TCR occurrence, a later analysis re-analyzed previously published TCR beta repertoires from just over 650 donors and added high-resolution HLA genotyping. To decide whether each TCR beta V gene segment behaved as functional or pseudogenic, an earlier analysis of some 600 of the donors relied on high-throughput TCR beta sequencing. Five DR-DQ haplotypes were handled as single units for association and clustering because linkage in the cohort was strong. Alongside the repertoire data, information on donor age, sex, ethnicity and CMV serostatus was compiled. Both class I and class II loci were covered by HLA typing, at four-digit resolution. The study was designed to test whether signatures of past pathogen exposure could be identified by cataloging public T cell receptors. Genome-wide SNP genotypes for about 65% of the roughly 670 donors were used in a later genetic analysis, which treated that subset as a discovery cohort. All discovery cohort repertoires had been generated using a single sequencing platform. A separate validation cohort of 100 to 150 different subjects was used in addition to the approximately 700-subject first cohort. Rather than drawing on any new phenotypic data, the later analysis identified candidate immune exposures from TCR beta sequences and the way those sequences occurred across donors. An early release covering about 600 HLA-typed donors comprised roughly 300 gigabases of sequencing data and tens of millions of unique TCR sequences. Among approximately 370 genotyped donors of the cohort, an average of approximately 240,000 unique TCR beta nucleotide sequences was sequenced per donor, of which roughly 17% were non-productive. The T cell repertoires of 666 subjects were profiled by immunosequencing and related to cytomegalovirus serostatus. To predict cytomegalovirus infection status, the study brought together high-throughput TCR immunosequencing, statistical association of individual TCRs with disease status, and machine learning.

Library creation used the immunoSEQ multiplex PCR assay. For the multiplex PCR, a mixture combining 60 forward primers for TCR Vbeta segments and 13 reverse primers for TCR Jbeta segments was used. The CDR3 region of rearranged TCR beta genes was amplified from genomic DNA with a multiplex PCR assay. On the Illumina HiSeq System, the amplified TCR beta libraries were sequenced as 87-base-pair reads. Per the source publication's procedure: In a later analysis, tens of millions of unique TCR beta chains were counted across the approximately 640 repertoires, and approximately 11 million of these chains were shared by at least two donors. To remove PCR and sequencing errors, raw reads were error-corrected and collapsed into unique sequences using a nearest-neighbor algorithm that merged closely related sequences. To assign V, D and J gene segments, CDR3 sequences were aligned to IMGT reference sequences. Each retained sequence needed at least a six-nucleotide match to both a V gene segment and a J gene segment. Rearrangements were called productive when the CDR3 lacked stop codons and stayed in frame with V and J; all others were non-productive. CDR3 was defined according to IMGT convention as the region running from the second conserved V-encoded cysteine to the conserved J-encoded phenylalanine. The earlier analysis of some 540 of the donors excluded any sequence lacking an unambiguous match to a single V gene segment. An earlier analysis of about 600 of the donors called V segments functional above 56.7% productive rearrangements and segregating when the between-donor standard deviation exceeded 5%. To diagnose cytomegalovirus status from the catalog of TCR beta chain sequences, a statistical classification framework was built. In a later analysis, TCR nucleotide sequences were compared against IMGT/GENE-DB human TR gene sequences so that V and J genes could be assigned. Using the TCRdist pipeline, a later analysis assigned CDR3 sequences along with most-parsimonious VDJ recombination scenarios. In a later analysis, every TCR beta chain was defined by the combination of its CDR3 amino acid sequence and its V-gene family, and reads without a unique V-gene family were dropped. To address suspected cross-contamination and a sequencing artifact, a later analysis removed a few hundred highly shared, low-generation-probability nucleotide sequences. A later analysis calculated a clonal expansion index for each public chain from normalized within-repertoire ranks of inferred template counts. Generation probabilities in a later analysis came from a VDJ recombination model fitted to out-of-frame rearrangements, and those results were checked against IGoR. In a later analysis, TCR-TCR, TCR-HLA and TCR-CMV co-occurrence was scored with hypergeometric tests, and a repertoire-size bias correction was applied to TCR pairs. False discovery rates were estimated in a later analysis by permuting HLA or CMV assignments 20 times. In a later analysis, co-occurring TCRs were grouped using DBSCAN, and TCRdist sequence similarity was added for clustering within HLA-allele-positive subsets. Co-occurrence clustering excluded repertoires with fewer than 30,000 or more than 120,000 public chains, plus five with anomalous nucleotide sharing. Not all clones reach the TCRdb copy of this immuneACCESS table, which keeps in-frame sequences only. Checked studies attribute under half of the gap to unresolved V genes and leave the rest unexplained. Clone size and the V and J calls come from that table; the DNA yielded D and trimming. The sample yields roughly 140,000 clones; nearly 80% were counted once. Around 2.9% of the sample comes from the top ten.

In total, approximately 700 healthy bone marrow donors made up the cohort. Cohort members were all nominally healthy when sampled, although unrecorded immune exposures were likely present. The donor tested CMV seropositive, placing the donor among the roughly 270 seropositive members of the cohort. Each donor provided a peripheral blood sample, and peripheral blood mononuclear cells were used for TCR beta sequencing. The Qiagen DNeasy Blood Extraction Kit was used to extract genomic DNA from the blood cell samples. General conclusions and limits of the study: In the study, 150 to 200 TCR beta chains were listed as associated with cytomegalovirus. Most TCR sequences were seen in very few donors, while some public TCRs were found in many individuals. Compared with equally common non-associated chains, HLA-associated TCR beta chains in a later analysis were more clonally expanded and had lower generation probabilities. Sequencing depth was assumed to be roughly uniform across donors in the presence/absence analyses, though that assumption may not hold. According to a later analysis, parvovirus B19, influenza, CMV and Epstein-Barr virus appeared linked to several top co-occurrence clusters. The classifier was reported to diagnose cytomegalovirus status with high specificity and sensitivity in both the original and validation cohorts. A cluster of highly shared sequence variants was judged likely to represent a technical artifact of the sequencing pipeline. When HLA alleles, especially DR and DQ, strongly co-occurred, attributing TCR associations to individual alleles was difficult. A later analysis found that TCR association rates varied across HLA loci, with DRB1 alleles showing the most associated TCRs and HLA-C alleles the fewest. According to a later analysis, most CMV-associated TCR beta chains appeared to be HLA-restricted, and the HLA associations seemed to be driven largely by CMV exposure. Compared with the approximately 720-donor mean, donors in an Asian-associated ancestry cluster had fewer N-insertions in productive TCRs, according to a later genetic analysis. In vitro tests confirmed that three of the cytomegalovirus-associated TCR beta chains recognize cytomegalovirus antigens. Broadly in line with IMGT annotations, most TCR beta V segments showed up in productive rearrangements about 87% or about 30% of the time in an earlier analysis of 587 of the donors. A further reported finding was that TCR beta sequences accurately predicted the HLA-A and HLA-B alleles for most subjects in the first cohort. Linkage disequilibrium might explain the correlated functional status among segregating V segments, but an unknown experimental factor could not be excluded. At a false discovery rate of 0.05, a later analysis linked under 20,000 TCR beta sequences to specific HLA alleles. The authors suggested that the approach could potentially be extended to other disease states and immunological phenotypes. About 17 rarely observed V segments, including chromosome 9 orphons, were excluded from the earlier analysis of almost 600 of the donors because counts were too low. Only TCR beta chains were sequenced in this cohort, and the absence of alpha or paired-chain data limited detectable features. A later genetic analysis associated a missense DCLRE1C variant with V-gene and J-gene trimming of TCR beta chains, and an independent cohort replicated the association. HLA typing was unavailable for some donors at each locus, so association tests used only the typed subset. For the cohort, immune exposure information was limited to CMV serostatus.

The source is a man aged 35 to 55 in good health and CMV-seropositive. The sample was PBMCs.

In nucleotide form, the sequence is TGTGCCAGCAGCCGACAGGGTCCCAGCGGGGAGCTGTTTTTT. Its translation reads: CASSRQGPSGELFF. The rearrangement joined TRBV5-4 to TRBJ2-2; 7 bases in between match TRBD1. V is trimmed back by 4 bases and J by 7 bases, and the junction contains 7 bases that no gene match accounts for. Measured from the cysteine to the phenylalanine, the CDR3 is 14 residues long. Only CDR3 DNA remains: 42 bases, in frame from the first base. The CDR1 and CDR2 encoded by the germline V gene (reference sequence) are SGHNT and YYREEE.